The 30 T cell receptor beta chains below all came from one sample that was sequenced in a study of cytomegalovirus exposure and HLA in healthy donors. PCR employed 60 Vbeta and 13 Jbeta primers. Sequenced by immunoSEQ multiplex PCR; TCRdb stores in-frame clones only, minus some. The sample has some 130,000 clones, 70% to 80% seen once. Sequencing used PBMCs. These receptors originate from a man aged 30 to 45 in good health and CMV-seronegative.

The chain combines TRBV28 with TRBJ1-1, with 10 bases matching TRBD1. This CDR3 is built from 15 residues. V was clipped by 2 bases and J by 6 bases; unmatched bases: 6. The germline V gene encodes CDR1 MDHEN and CDR2 SYDVKM. CDR3 in amino acids: CASSLIGQGEAEAFF. For the CDR3, the DNA is TGTGCCAGCAGTTTAATCGGACAGGGGGAGGCTGAAGCTTTCTTT.

This clone was recorded once. The V and J genes are TRBV7-9 and TRBJ1-5; D is unresolved. This CDR3 is built from 12 residues. CDR1 SEHNR and CDR2 FQNEAQ come from the germline V gene (reference sequence). The ends were cut back, 5 bases at V and 9 bases at J, with 11 bases in the middle. The CDR3 DNA is TGTGCCAGCAGCCTGGGTTCGGGGCCCCAGCATTTT. The encoded protein is CASSLGSGPQHF.

This clone was detected once. This chain's CDR3 is CASSRGGRNSPLHF. The DNA for the CDR3 is TGTGCCAGCAGCCGAGGGGGTCGTAATTCACCCCTCCACTTT. The gene calls are TRBV6-5 and TRBJ1-6, with D perhaps TRBD1 (6 bases). Germline-derived CDR1 and CDR2 are MNHEY and SVGAGI. V gave up 6 bases and J gave up 6 bases, with 12 bases separating them. The CDR3 is 14 amino acids.

The V call is TRBV10-3, the J call TRBJ2-7, with D possibly TRBD1 on 5 matching bases. The V gene's germline CDR1 is ENHRY and CDR2 SYGVKD. The V and J ends lost 10 bases and 4 bases respectively, with 11 bases between them. The CDR3 consists of 11 residues. The CDR3 sequence: CASSDSYEQYF. DNA of the CDR3: TGTGCCAGCTCCGACAGTTACGAGCAGTACTTC.

The chain employs TRBV4-3 and TRBJ1-2, with 10 positions matching TRBD1. The V gene end was trimmed by 3 bases and the J gene end by 9 bases; junction bases not matched to a gene: 7. The length of the CDR3 is 14 residues. CDR1 and CDR2 (germline): LGHNA, YSLEER. CDR3 loop: CASSQAPGQGSYTF. CDR3 coding DNA: TGCGCCAGCAGCCAGGCACCGGGACAGGGGAGCTACACCTTC.

The chain uses TRBV18 and TRBJ1-1, with D perhaps matching TRBD1 (5 bases). This CDR3 comprises 16 residues. Between the trimmed V and J ends, which lost 3 bases and 2 bases, there was a span of 16 bases. The V gene's germline CDR1 is KGHSH and CDR2 LQKENI. The CDR3, as DNA: TGTGCCAGCTCACCTTCGGCACAGGCGCTAAACACTGAAGCTTTCTTT. It yields the protein CASSPSAQALNTEAFF. Drawing the rest from reference TRBV18 and TRBJ1-1, the complete variable domain is NAGVMQNPRHLVRRRGQEARLRCSPMKGHSHVYWYRQLPEEGLKFMVYLQKENIIDESGMPKERFSAEFPKEGPSILRIQQVVRGDSAAYFCASSPSAQALNTEAFFGQGTRLTVV.

The chain's CDR3 is CASSPRGYEQYF. The CDR3 region has the DNA TGTGCCAGTAGCCCCCGAGGATACGAGCAGTACTTC. V and J are TRBV19 and TRBJ2-7; the D is unclear. The CDR3 is made up of 12 amino acids. V was trimmed by 6 bases and J by 4 bases, leaving 10 bases between them. The germline V gene encodes CDR1 LNHDA and CDR2 SQIVND (reference sequence).

A note on this clone: At one end the junction does not follow the germline gene, possibly because of a read error. The chain couples TRBV7-7 to TRBJ2-3, with 9 nucleotides matching TRBD2. The germline gives CDR1 SSHAT, CDR2 FNYEAQ (reference sequence). This CDR3 has 15 residues. CDR3 coding DNA: TGTGCTAGCACCCTCGTAGCGGGGGGCACAGATACGCAGTATTTT. It translates to CASTLVAGGTDTQYF.

The chain combines TRBV5-4 with TRBJ2-7, with 14 nucleotides matching TRBD2. J gave up 1 base and V 0 bases, and 6 bases lay outside the gene matches. Germline V gene sequence: CDR1 SGHNT, CDR2 YYREEE (reference sequence). The CDR3 totals 18 residues. The CDR3 protein is CASSLGLGLAGESYEQYF. CDR3 sequence (DNA): TGTGCCAGCAGCTTGGGTCTGGGACTAGCGGGGGAATCCTACGAGCAGTACTTC.

This clone was picked up one time. This sequence joins TRBV4-1 and TRBJ2-7, with 8 positions matching TRBD2. This CDR3 contains 16 residues. CDR1 and CDR2 from the germline V gene are MGHRA and YSYEKL. V lost 0 bases and J lost 0; bases outside the gene matches: 4. The CDR3 DNA follows: TGCGCCAGCAGCCAAGATACTAGCGGCTACTCCTACGAGCAGTACTTC. Translated: CASSQDTSGYSYEQYF.

This clone was seen more than once but under ten times. This chain joins TRBV28 and TRBJ2-7, with 9 bases matching TRBD1. The CDR3 covers 14 residues. Germline V gives CDR1 MDHEN, CDR2 SYDVKM. The junction had 6 bases not matched to a gene; V was cut back by 6 bases and J by 3 bases. CDR3 loop: CASSEQGADYEQYF. The CDR3 DNA sequence: TGTGCCAGCAGCGAACAGGGGGCCGACTACGAGCAGTACTTC.

By sample share, this clone is medium-sized. This sequence joins TRBV4-1 and TRBJ1-3, with 7 bases that match TRBD1. The germline V gene encodes CDR1 MGHRA and CDR2 YSYEKL. The CDR3 is 18 amino acids. Losses at the gene ends were 3 bases for V and 1 base for J; bases not matched to a gene: 12. The CDR3 DNA is TGCGCCAGCAGCCAGGGCCCGCCAGGGGGGAGTTCTGGAAACACCATATATTTT. Protein sequence: CASSQGPPGGSSGNTIYF.

The V call is TRBV9, the J call TRBJ1-3, with D perhaps TRBD1 (5 bases). The CDR3 runs to 13 residues. Germline V gene lookup returns CDR1 SGDLS and CDR2 YYNGEE. V gave up 1 base and J gave up 6 bases, with 8 bases separating them. The CDR3 DNA follows: TGTGCCAGCAGCGTACAGGGTTCAAACACCATATATTTT. This gives the protein CASSVQGSNTIYF.

This clone appeared once. The V gene is TRBV15, the J gene TRBJ2-2, with 7 bases that match TRBD2. Per germline, CDR1 LNHNV and CDR2 YYDKDF (reference sequence). The trim removed 6 bases at V and 1 base at J, leaving 5 bases unmatched. The length of the CDR3 is 15 residues. The CDR3 nucleotides read TGTGCCACCAGATGGGGGGGAAAGAACACCGGGGAGCTGTTTTTT. Its protein product is CATRWGGKNTGELFF.

V gene TRBV7-6 combines with J gene TRBJ1-1; the D is unclear. V lost 10 bases and J 3 bases, leaving 15 bases between the germline ends. The CDR3 extends over 13 amino acids. Germline V gene sequence: CDR1 SGHVS, CDR2 FNYEAQ. CDR3 bases: TGTGCCACCCGAGGAGGTGGGCACACTGAAGCTTTCTTT. Encoded protein: CATRGGGHTEAFF.

This clone was counted between two and nine times. CDR3 protein: CASSYSRTGDEQYF. As DNA, the CDR3 is TGTGCCAGCAGTTACTCGAGAACAGGGGACGAGCAGTACTTC. The chain carries TRBV6-6 and TRBJ2-7; 7 bases align to TRBD1. The CDR3 has 14 residues. Germline loops: CDR1 MNHNY, CDR2 SVGAGI (reference sequence). Trimming at V came to 0 bases and at J to 5 bases, leaving 4 bases not matched to a gene.

V gene TRBV19 combines with J gene TRBJ1-5; maybe TRBD1 (6 bases). The CDR3 is 15 residues long. The V and J ends lost 3 bases and 7 bases respectively, with 16 bases between them. Germline V gene lookup returns CDR1 LNHDA and CDR2 SQIVND (reference sequence). This chain's CDR3 is CASSIRAGQGQPQHF. CDR3 in DNA: TGTGCCAGTAGTATTCGGGCAGGGCAGGGGCAGCCCCAGCATTTT.

The V and J genes are TRBV19 and TRBJ2-5; TRBD2 aligns across 14 bases. The CDR3 length is 15 residues. V was clipped by 2 bases and J by 8 bases; unmatched bases: 4. Germline V gene data show CDR1 as LNHDA and CDR2 as SQIVND (reference sequence). The chain's CDR3 is CASSIPGLAGGTQYF. For the CDR3, the DNA is TGTGCCAGTAGTATACCTGGACTAGCGGGAGGTACCCAGTACTTC.

The chain employs TRBV12-5 and TRBJ2-6; 9 bases match TRBD2. CDR3 size: 18 residues. Germline V gives CDR1 LGHNT, CDR2 FRNRAP. The V gene end was trimmed by 6 bases and the J gene end by 2 bases; junction bases not matched to a gene: 11. The DNA for the CDR3 is TGTGCTAGTGGCCTCATGGGCGGGGGGGCCGCTGGGGCCAACGTCCTGACTTTC. Translation: CASGLMGGGAAGANVLTF.

V gene TRBV4-3 combines with J gene TRBJ1-2; D might be TRBD1 (5 bases). Germline V CDR1 and CDR2: LGHNA, YSLEER. CDR3 size: 14 residues. The ends were cut back, 3 bases at V and 8 bases at J, with 16 bases in the middle. This CDR3 is CASSQEGGRGGYTF. The CDR3 region has the DNA TGCGCCAGCAGCCAGGAGGGCGGCCGGGGGGGCTACACCTTC.

This clone was observed once. The rearrangement joins TRBV7-6 to TRBJ2-1; TRBD2 agrees at 13 bases. V lost 5 bases, J lost 6 bases, and 1 base stayed unmatched. The CDR3 has 14 amino acids. CDR1 is SGHVS and CDR2 is FNYEAQ in the germline V gene. CDR3 protein: CASSGLAGVNEQFF. In DNA, the CDR3 is TGTGCCAGCAGCGGACTAGCGGGGGTCAATGAGCAGTTCTTC.

The chain employs TRBV5-1 and TRBJ2-5, with 8 bases fitting TRBD1. V lost 4 bases and J lost 4; bases outside the gene matches: 12. Germline CDR1 reads SGHRS; CDR2 reads YFSETQ. The CDR3 is made up of 16 amino acids. CDR3 bases: TGCGCCAGCAGCGGAGGGACAGGCAATAACGGAGAGACCCAGTACTTC. Protein product: CASSGGTGNNGETQYF.

The rearrangement uses TRBV25-1 and TRBJ2-5, with 14 bases that match TRBD2. V lost 3 bases to trimming and J lost 4 bases; unmatched junction nucleotides: 7. From germline, CDR1 is MGHDK and CDR2 SYGVNS. The CDR3 runs 17 residues. This CDR3 reads CASSDQGLAGVAETQYF. In DNA, the CDR3 is TGTGCCAGCAGTGACCAGGGACTAGCGGGAGTTGCAGAGACCCAGTACTTC.

V is TRBV5-1 and J is TRBJ1-1; 8 bases fit TRBD1. The V segment lost 4 bases and the J segment 1 base; nucleotides outside the gene matches: 6. This CDR3 has 15 residues. Per the germline V gene, CDR1 is SGHRS and CDR2 is YFSETQ. As DNA, the CDR3 is TGCGCCAGCAGCGGAATGGGACAGGCGAACACTGAAGCTTTCTTT. It codes for CASSGMGQANTEAFF.

The gene calls are TRBV7-9 and TRBJ1-1, with TRBD1 identical over 7 bases. CDR3 length: 15 residues. J was trimmed by 5 bases and V by 5 bases; bases with no gene match: 11. CDR1 is SEHNR and CDR2 is FQNEAQ in the germline V gene (reference sequence). CDR3 region: CASSPTTGTRTEAFF. CDR3 DNA: TGTGCCAGCAGCCCAACGACAGGGACTAGAACTGAAGCTTTCTTT.

This clone was seen more than once but under ten times. The chain couples TRBV5-5 to TRBJ2-7; 8 nucleotides align to TRBD2. Germline CDR1 reads SGHKS; CDR2 reads YYEKEE (reference sequence). CDR3 length: 18 residues. V was pared by 1 base and J by 1 base, with 13 bases of the junction left unmatched. In nucleotides, the CDR3 is TGTGCCAGCAGCTTGACCCTACGCCAGCGGGAGACTTCCTACGAGCAGTACTTC. Protein sequence: CASSLTLRQRETSYEQYF.

V usage is TRBV6-5 and J usage is TRBJ2-1; the match to TRBD1 covers 8 bases. The germline V gene has CDR1 MNHEY and CDR2 SVGAGI. The CDR3 has 15 amino acids. The V gene end was trimmed by 2 bases and the J gene end by 3 bases; junction bases not matched to a gene: 3. The CDR3 DNA sequence: TGTGCCAGCAGTTACGGGACAGGTAACTACAATGAGCAGTTCTTC. Protein sequence: CASSYGTGNYNEQFF.

The chain combines TRBV11-2 with TRBJ1-1, with a possible D match to TRBD1 (5 bases). The CDR3 is 15 residues long. V was clipped by 5 bases and J by 1 base, with 14 bases between them. The germline V gene has CDR1 SGHAT and CDR2 FQNNGV. In DNA form, the CDR3 reads TGTGCCAGCAGCCTAGGCCATGGGGCGAACACTGAAGCTTTCTTT. Protein sequence: CASSLGHGANTEAFF.

The chain couples TRBV19 to TRBJ1-5; 7 bases match TRBD1. The CDR3 is 14 amino acids. Germline loops: CDR1 LNHDA, CDR2 SQIVND (reference sequence). V lost 2 bases and J lost 6; bases outside the gene matches: 4. CDR3 coding DNA: TGTGCCAGTAGTATACGGGACAGAAGTCAGCCCCAGCATTTT. Its translation is CASSIRDRSQPQHF.

CDR3 loop: CALNTGELFF. CDR3 coding DNA: TGCGCCCTAAACACCGGGGAGCTGTTTTTT. V usage is TRBV23-1 and J usage is TRBJ2-2; D not certain. TRBV23-1 is noted as an ORF with a role that remains uncertain. The V and J ends lost 11 bases and 2 bases respectively, with 3 bases between them. The CDR3 is made up of 10 amino acids.